This TCR beta chain was retrieved from a study of beta chain features in type 1 diabetes. Expressed TCRB transcripts got sequenced, as all isolated RNA was reverse transcribed. The protocol was immunoSEQ multiplex PCR, while the TCRdb copy is restricted to in-frame clones and leaves out a portion. The table shows some 150,000 clones, with 9% to 9.5% occurring only once. The CDR3 sequence is 14 residues long. V was pared by 7 bases and J by 6 bases, with 17 bases between. Looked up from germline, CDR1 is MGHRA and CDR2 is YSYEKL. The sequenced material came from central memory CD4+ T cells from blood. The source of this sequence is a man between 18 and 29 years old in good health. J is TRBJ2-3 and V is TRBV4-1; possibly TRBD2 for D (6 bases). The CDR3 DNA sequence: TGCGCCAGCACCAAAAACCCCCGGGGGGATACGCAGTATTTT. Its protein product is CASTKNPRGDTQYF.